This T cell receptor beta chain came from a study of CD8 T cells in Susac syndrome. TCR beta sequencing was performed on blood CD8+ and CD4+ T cells. Reverse transcription of about 0.45 to 1 ug RNA was performed with random hexamers. One entry per CDR3 protein results from TCRdb running MiXCR on the immunoSEQ multiplex PCR reads. The table lists hundreds of thousands of distinct CDR3 sequences, approximately 84% of them singletons. The germline V gene encodes CDR1 SQVTM and CDR2 ANQGSEA. V lost 6 bases and J lost 2; bases outside the gene matches: 5. This CDR3 region has 13 residues. The gene calls are TRBV29-1 and TRBJ1-2; the match to TRBD1 covers 8 bases. The clonotype originates from a human donor with multiple sclerosis. The sample was CD8+ T cells from PBMCs. CDR3 sequence: CSVSNRGNYGYTF. The CDR3 DNA follows: TGCAGCGTCTCCAACAGGGGGAACTATGGCTACACCTTC. Full variable domain (remainder filled in from reference TRBV29-1 and TRBJ1-2): SAVISQKPSRDICQRGTSLTIQCQVDSQVTMMFWYRQQPGQSLTLIATANQGSEATYESGFVIDKFPISRPNLTFSTLTVSNMSPEDSSIYLCSVSNRGNYGYTFGSGTRLTVV.